The rows below give T cell receptor beta chains drawn from one sample of a study of blood T cell repertoires in COVID-19. Method: immunoSEQ multiplex PCR; TCRdb's copy keeps in-frame clones and lacks some. The data hold about 200,000 clones, with approximately 84% observed a single time. Material: peripheral blood. The receptors were sampled from a woman older than 75 with acute or convalescent COVID-19. CDR3s include the opening cysteine and the closing phenylalanine or tryptophan. Each record gives: V gene, J gene, clone size, D gene, CDR3 length, CDR3 protein, CDR3 DNA. The D gene is left open where the match is weak. Not every row has a clone size; where given, it reads once, few, many or a size class.

v_call: TRBV4-1
j_call: TRBJ1-5
clone_size: .
d_call: TRBD1
cdr3_length: 16
cdr3_aa: CASSQPGQGSNQPQHF
cdr3_nt: TGCGCCAGCAGCCAGCCGGGACAGGGTAGCAATCAGCCCCAGCATTTT

v_call: TRBV9
j_call: TRBJ2-3
clone_size: .
d_call: TRBD2
cdr3_length: 16
cdr3_aa: CASSVGTSRSADTQYF
cdr3_nt: TGTGCCAGCAGCGTAGGGACTAGTAGGAGCGCAGATACGCAGTATTTT

v_call: TRBV4-1
j_call: TRBJ1-4
clone_size: .
d_call: .
cdr3_length: 13
cdr3_aa: CASSQSLGEKLFF
cdr3_nt: TGCGCCAGCAGCCAGTCCCTCGGGGAAAAACTGTTTTTT

v_call: TRBV6-4
j_call: TRBJ1-1
clone_size: .
d_call: .
cdr3_length: 14
cdr3_aa: CASSVEGANTEAFF
cdr3_nt: TGTGCCAGCAGTGTGGAAGGGGCGAACACTGAAGCTTTCTTT

v_call: TRBV9
j_call: TRBJ2-3
clone_size: few
d_call: TRBD2
cdr3_length: 15
cdr3_aa: CASSVPSGRVDTQYF
cdr3_nt: TGTGCCAGCAGCGTGCCTAGCGGGAGGGTGGATACGCAGTATTTT

v_call: TRBV2
j_call: TRBJ1-2
clone_size: .
d_call: TRBD1
cdr3_length: 14
cdr3_aa: CASSERQGTSGYTF
cdr3_nt: TGTGCCAGCAGTGAACGACAGGGTACAAGTGGCTACACCTTC

v_call: TRBV9
j_call: TRBJ2-3
clone_size: few
d_call: TRBD2
cdr3_length: 15
cdr3_aa: CASSASGLGTDTQYF
cdr3_nt: TGTGCCAGCAGCGCCTCGGGACTAGGAACAGATACGCAGTATTTT

v_call: TRBV7-9
j_call: TRBJ2-3
clone_size: .
d_call: .
cdr3_length: 14
cdr3_aa: CASSLVSAGPTQYF
cdr3_nt: TGTGCCAGCAGCTTAGTATCGGCTGGGCCTACGCAGTATTTT

v_call: TRBV5-6
j_call: TRBJ2-3
clone_size: .
d_call: .
cdr3_length: 16
cdr3_aa: CASSFLGESSTDTQYF
cdr3_nt: TGTGCCAGCAGCTTTTTAGGAGAATCTAGCACAGATACGCAGTATTTT

v_call: TRBV30
j_call: TRBJ1-1
clone_size: .
d_call: .
cdr3_length: 12
cdr3_aa: CAWSFGQGKAFF
cdr3_nt: TGTGCCTGGAGTTTTGGGCAGGGGAAAGCTTTCTTT

v_call: TRBV3-1/TRBV3-2
j_call: TRBJ2-7
clone_size: .
d_call: .
cdr3_length: 15
cdr3_aa: CASSRRGGNPYEQYF
cdr3_nt: TGTGCCAGCAGCCGCCGTGGCGGGAACCCCTACGAGCAGTACTTC